This T cell receptor (beta chain) appears in the sequencing data of a study of cytomegalovirus exposure and HLA in healthy donors. The study's findings and limits: Testing in vitro showed a few CMV-associated chains specific for CMV antigens. First-cohort TCR clusters were later found to tend to co-occur in the approximately 110 validation repertoires. As was reported, the classifier diagnosed cytomegalovirus status with high specificity and sensitivity.

The donors were members of the validation cohort, which comprised around 110 subjects and was separate from the first cohort of 666 subjects. Worth noting for this clone: Its specificity is not known.

The method was immunoSEQ multiplex PCR; TCRdb's version includes in-frame clones alone and lacks a portion of them. The sample yields 80,000 to 100,000 clones, roughly 90% seen once. V lost 1 base, J lost 4 bases, and 7 bases stayed unmatched. The CDR3 runs 16 residues. Germline CDR1 reads SGHRS; CDR2 reads YFSETQ. The chain recombines TRBV5-1 with TRBJ2-5, with 10 bases identical to TRBD2. The TCR originated in a young man in good health and CMV-seropositive. Sequencing was performed on PBMCs. The chain's CDR3 is CASSLRGASGRETQYF. In nucleotides, the CDR3 is TGCGCCAGCAGCTTGAGGGGGGCTAGCGGGAGAGAGACCCAGTACTTC.